The present TCR beta chain was sequenced within a study of T-cell memory formation after mild COVID-19. Study information: TCR clusters mostly belonged to single donors.

The CDR3 covers 19 residues. The germline V gene has CDR1 LNHNV and CDR2 YYDKDF (reference sequence). Trimming removed 2 bases from V and 6 bases from J; junction bases left unmatched: 13. A 5'RACE reaction primed in the constant segment made cDNA libraries of TCR alpha and TCR beta, and these carried sample barcodes and UMIs. Via MiXCR, TCRdb re-called the 5' RACE reads, giving one row per CDR3 protein. The sample lists roughly 200,000 distinct CDR3 sequences, roughly 17% occurring once. This chain links TRBV15 with TRBJ1-6, with TRBD1 matching over 10 bases. Material for sequencing was PBMCs or a T cell subset sorted from them (not recorded which). The sequence derives from an adult woman who had mild COVID-19 (a few samples of this study predate the infection). Cell type and time point are not known. Here the CDR3 DNA reads TGTGCCACCAGCAGATCCTGGGACAGGGGACGGGCTAGTAATTCACCCCTCCACTTT. It specifies CATSRSWDRGRASNSPLHF. The whole variable domain, remainder taken from reference TRBV15 and TRBJ1-6, is DAMVIQNPRYQVTQFGKPVTLSCSQTLNHNVMYWYQQKSSQAPKLLFHYYDKDFNNEADTPDNFQSRRPNTSFCFLDIRSPGLGDTAMYLCATSRSWDRGRASNSPLHFGNGTRLTVT.